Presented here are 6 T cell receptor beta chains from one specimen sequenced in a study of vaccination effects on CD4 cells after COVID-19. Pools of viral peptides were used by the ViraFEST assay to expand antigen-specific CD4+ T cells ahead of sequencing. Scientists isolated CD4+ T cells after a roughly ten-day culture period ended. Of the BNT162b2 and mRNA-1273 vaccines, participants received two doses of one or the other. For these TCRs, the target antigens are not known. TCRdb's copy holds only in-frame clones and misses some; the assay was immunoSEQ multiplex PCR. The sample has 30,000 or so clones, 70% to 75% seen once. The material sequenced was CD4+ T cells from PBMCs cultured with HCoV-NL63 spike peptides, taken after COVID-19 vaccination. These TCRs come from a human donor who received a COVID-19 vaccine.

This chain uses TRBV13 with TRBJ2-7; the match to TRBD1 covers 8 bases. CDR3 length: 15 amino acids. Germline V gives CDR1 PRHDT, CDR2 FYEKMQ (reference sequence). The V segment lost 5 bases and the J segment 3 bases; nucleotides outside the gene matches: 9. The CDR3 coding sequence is TGTGCCAGCAGCGCCAGGACAGGGTCGCGCTACGAGCAGTACTTC. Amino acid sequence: CASSARTGSRYEQYF. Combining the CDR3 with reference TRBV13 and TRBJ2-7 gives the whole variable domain AAGVIQSPRHLIKEKRETATLKCYPIPRHDTVYWYQQGPGQDPQFLISFYEKMQSDKGSIPDRFSAQQFSDYHSELNMSSLELGDSALYFCASSARTGSRYEQYFGPGTRLTVT.

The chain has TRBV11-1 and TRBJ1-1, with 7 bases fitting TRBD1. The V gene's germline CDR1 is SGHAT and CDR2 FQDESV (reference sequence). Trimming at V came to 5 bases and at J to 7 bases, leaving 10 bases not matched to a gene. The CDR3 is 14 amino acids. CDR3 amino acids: CASSAWTGSDEAFF. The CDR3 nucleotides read TGTGCCAGCAGCGCTTGGACAGGCTCCGATGAAGCTTTCTTT.

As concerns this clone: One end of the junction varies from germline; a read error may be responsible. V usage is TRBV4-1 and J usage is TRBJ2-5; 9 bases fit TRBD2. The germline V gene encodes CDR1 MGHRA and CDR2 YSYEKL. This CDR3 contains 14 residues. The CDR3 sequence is CASSQDWAAGGPDF. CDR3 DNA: TGCGCCAGCAGCCAAGATTGGGCGGCGGGAGGGCCTGACTTC.

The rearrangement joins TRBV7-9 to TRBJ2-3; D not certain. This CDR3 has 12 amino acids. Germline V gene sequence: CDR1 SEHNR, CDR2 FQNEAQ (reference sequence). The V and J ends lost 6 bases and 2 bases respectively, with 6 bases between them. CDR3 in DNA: TGTGCCAGCAGGGCGGTCACAGATACGCAGTATTTT. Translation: CASRAVTDTQYF.

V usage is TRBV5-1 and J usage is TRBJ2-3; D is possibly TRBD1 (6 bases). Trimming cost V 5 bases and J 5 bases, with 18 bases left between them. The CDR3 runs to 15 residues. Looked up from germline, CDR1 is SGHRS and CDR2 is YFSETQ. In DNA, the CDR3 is TGCGCCAGCAGTTCCGGGACACCGGCGGTAGATACGCAGTATTTT. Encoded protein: CASSSGTPAVDTQYF.

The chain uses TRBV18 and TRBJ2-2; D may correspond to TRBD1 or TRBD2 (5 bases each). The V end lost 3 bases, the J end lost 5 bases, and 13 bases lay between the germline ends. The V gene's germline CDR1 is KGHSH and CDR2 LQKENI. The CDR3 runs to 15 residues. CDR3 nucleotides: TGTGCCAGCTCACCGTCAGGGACGGGGACCGGGGAGCTGTTTTTT. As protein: CASSPSGTGTGELFF.